A selection of T cell receptor beta chains follows, all from one sample in a study of CD8 T cells in Susac syndrome. Each CDR3 protein gets one entry after TCRdb re-called the immunoSEQ multiplex PCR reads with MiXCR. This table has 130,000 or so distinct CDR3 sequences, around nine tenths appearing once. The sample comprised CD8+ T cells from PBMCs. The receptor set was obtained from a human donor with multiple sclerosis. Both conserved end residues are part of each CDR3. Each record gives: V gene, J gene, clone size, D gene, CDR3 protein. D genes are given only for firm matches. Clone sizes are given selectively: once, few, many, or a class where the clone is expanded.

v_gene: TRBV29-1
j_gene: TRBJ2-1
abundance: .
d_gene: .
CDR3aa: CSVLPTDYNEQFF

v_gene: TRBV19
j_gene: TRBJ2-7
abundance: .
d_gene: .
CDR3aa: CASSFRASLGEQYF

v_gene: TRBV29-1
j_gene: TRBJ2-7
abundance: few
d_gene: .
CDR3aa: CSVGLGDEQYF

v_gene: TRBV7-9
j_gene: TRBJ2-5
abundance: .
d_gene: .
CDR3aa: CASSQDGEETQYF

v_gene: TRBV5-1
j_gene: TRBJ1-1
abundance: .
d_gene: TRBD1
CDR3aa: CASSQDAGQPEAFF

v_gene: TRBV5-6
j_gene: TRBJ2-4
abundance: once
d_gene: .
CDR3aa: CASSFLTGAKNIQYF

v_gene: TRBV9
j_gene: TRBJ1-5
abundance: .
d_gene: .
CDR3aa: CASSARDGFNQPQHF

v_gene: TRBV7-9
j_gene: TRBJ2-3
abundance: .
d_gene: .
CDR3aa: CATQSSTDTQYF

v_gene: TRBV5-4
j_gene: TRBJ2-1
abundance: .
d_gene: .
CDR3aa: CASSPLEDNEQFF

v_gene: TRBV11-2
j_gene: TRBJ1-4
abundance: .
d_gene: TRBD1
CDR3aa: CASSRIHGTGFTLFF